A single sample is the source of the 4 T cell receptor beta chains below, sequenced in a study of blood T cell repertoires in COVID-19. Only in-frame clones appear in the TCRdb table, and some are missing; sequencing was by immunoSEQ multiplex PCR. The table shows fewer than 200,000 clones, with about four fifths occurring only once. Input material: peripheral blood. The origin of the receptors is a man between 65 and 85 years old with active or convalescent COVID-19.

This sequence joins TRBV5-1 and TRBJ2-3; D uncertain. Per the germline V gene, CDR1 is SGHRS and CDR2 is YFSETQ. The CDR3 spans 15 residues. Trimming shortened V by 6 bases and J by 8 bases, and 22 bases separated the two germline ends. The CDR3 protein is CASTPPSEPPGTQYF. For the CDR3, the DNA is TGCGCCAGCACCCCTCCCTCGGAGCCCCCGGGTACGCAGTATTTT.

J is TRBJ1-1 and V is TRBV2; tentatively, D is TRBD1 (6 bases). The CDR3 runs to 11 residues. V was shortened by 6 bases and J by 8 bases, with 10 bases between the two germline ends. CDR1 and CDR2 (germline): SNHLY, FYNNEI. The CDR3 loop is CASRVDREAFF. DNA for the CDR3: TGTGCCAGCAGGGTCGACAGGGAAGCTTTCTTT.

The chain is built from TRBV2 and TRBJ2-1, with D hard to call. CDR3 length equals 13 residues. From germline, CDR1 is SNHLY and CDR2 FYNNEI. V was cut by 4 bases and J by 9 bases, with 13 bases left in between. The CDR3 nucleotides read TGTGCCAGCAGTGTCCTTCCAATCGGTGAGCAGTTCTTC. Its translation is CASSVLPIGEQFF.

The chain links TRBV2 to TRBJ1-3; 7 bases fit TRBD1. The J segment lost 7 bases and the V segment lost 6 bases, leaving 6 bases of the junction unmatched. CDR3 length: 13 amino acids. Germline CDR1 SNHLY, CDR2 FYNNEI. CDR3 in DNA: TGTGCCAGCAGAGGTACAGGGGTGAACACCATATATTTT. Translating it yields CASRGTGVNTIYF. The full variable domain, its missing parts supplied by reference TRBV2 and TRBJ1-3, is EPEVTQTPSHQVTQMGQEVILRCVPISNHLYFYWYRQILGQKVEFLVSFYNNEISEKSEIFDDQFSVERPDGSNFTLKIRSTKLEDSAMYFCASRGTGVNTIYFGEGSWLTVV.